What follows is one T cell receptor beta chain and its context. Its antigen is as yet unknown. These data are taken from a study of T cell responses to AZD1222 COVID-19 vaccine. Study conclusions and caveats: The study reported that nearly half of spike-specific TCRs target unmutated variant regions.

The length of the CDR3 is 12 residues. Trimming removed 5 bases at V and 9 bases at J, with 12 bases between. Germline-derived CDR1 and CDR2 are SGHNT and YYREEE (reference sequence). Profiling relied on immunoSEQ multiplex PCR, and the TCRdb table lists in-frame clones only, not all of them. The table includes more than 150,000 clones, approximately 91% detected once. The sample in question was peripheral blood, obtained on day 0 of AZD1222 vaccination. The receptor's source is an adult in good health. The chain combines TRBV5-4 with TRBJ2-1; D call uncertain. CDR3 nucleotides: TGTGCCAGCAGTATTGGGATCGGTGAGCAGTTCTTC. Protein: CASSIGIGEQFF.